The rows below give T cell receptor beta chains drawn from one sample of a study of CD8+ T cells in alopecia areata. The method was immunoSEQ multiplex PCR; TCRdb's version includes in-frame clones alone and lacks a portion of them. This table holds approximately 190,000 clones, 58% found once. The source material was CD4+ T cells sorted from blood, sampled at week 24, from a patient treated with tofacitinib. All receptors come from a human donor with alopecia areata. The CDR3 runs from the conserved cysteine through the conserved F or W. The D gene is left open where the match is weak. Only some rows state a clone size, as once, few, many or a class for expanded clones.

TGTGCCAGCAGCCCCGGATTAAGGAACACTGAAGCTTTCTTT,CASSPGLRNTEAFF,few,.,TRBV7-9,TRBJ1-1
TGCGCCAGCAGCGTACTCGGACAACCGAACACTGAAGCTTTCTTT,CASSVLGQPNTEAFF,.,.,TRBV5-1,TRBJ1-1
TGTGCCAGTAGTCCTGAGCGGGGGACCTACGAGCAGTACTTC,CASSPERGTYEQYF,.,TRBD2,TRBV19,TRBJ2-7
TGTGCCAGCAGCTCCGAGGGAAGGTACGAGCAGTACTTC,CASSSEGRYEQYF,.,.,TRBV27,TRBJ2-7
TGTGCCAGCAGTCTTAGCGGGGGGGCTTCAGATACGCAGTATTTT,CASSLSGGASDTQYF,few,TRBD2,TRBV6-5,TRBJ2-3
TGTGCCAGCAGCGGGATAGGGAAAGAGACCCAGTACTTC,CASSGIGKETQYF,.,.,TRBV9,TRBJ2-5
TGCGCCAGCAGCAGCCCGGGACAGGGGAAATACGAGCAGTACTTC,CASSSPGQGKYEQYF,.,TRBD1,TRBV4-1,TRBJ2-7
TGCGCCAGCAGCCAAGACTTAGCGGGTCGGAGGAACACCGGGGAGCTGTTTTTT,CASSQDLAGRRNTGELFF,medium-sized,TRBD2,TRBV4-1,TRBJ2-2
TGTGCCAGCAGCCTGGCAGGCGTAGAAGAGACCCAGTACTTC,CASSLAGVEETQYF,once,.,TRBV5-4,TRBJ2-5
TGTGCCAGCAGTGAAGCGCTTCAGAGGGAAGGCTACACCTTC,CASSEALQREGYTF,.,.,TRBV2,TRBJ1-2
TGTGCCAGCTCACACCGGGACAGCTCCTACGAGCAGTACTTC,CASSHRDSSYEQYF,.,TRBD1,TRBV18,TRBJ2-7
TGTGCCAGCAGGCGCCCCGGTTCCTATGGCTACACCTTC,CASRRPGSYGYTF,.,.,TRBV6-5,TRBJ1-2
TGTGCCAGCAGCTTAGGCCGTGGGACTATGCTTTGGGATACGCAGTATTTT,CASSLGRGTMLWDTQYF,.,TRBD2,TRBV7-2,TRBJ2-3
TGTGCCAGCAGCTTATCGCCGGGCTACTATGGCTACACCTTC,CASSLSPGYYGYTF,.,.,TRBV7-2,TRBJ1-2
TGTGCCAGCAGTGAACCGCAGGGGGCGGGTTCACCCCTCCACTTT,CASSEPQGAGSPLHF,once,TRBD1,TRBV25-1,TRBJ1-6
TGCAGCGTTGAGGACAGGGGGACCACCAAAGGCGAGCAGTACTTC,CSVEDRGTTKGEQYF,.,TRBD1,TRBV29-1,TRBJ2-7
TGTGCCGGAACGGGAGCGAACACCGGGGAGCTGTTTTTT,CAGTGANTGELFF,.,.,TRBV18,TRBJ2-2
TGTGCCAGCAGCGTAGTTCGAGGGTCCCTATCCGGGAATGAAGCTTTCTTT,CASSVVRGSLSGNEAFF,.,.,TRBV9,TRBJ1-1
TGCGCCAGCAAAGAACCCGGGGGAGTCGAAAAACTGTTTTTT,CASKEPGGVEKLFF,.,.,TRBV5-1,TRBJ1-4
TGTGCCAGTTCTGGCGCAGGGATAGAGACCCAGTACTTC,CASSGAGIETQYF,once,.,TRBV19,TRBJ2-5
TGTGCCAGCAGTTTAATCGCTAGCGGGGAAGCGGGGGCCAACGTCCTGACTTTC,CASSLIASGEAGANVLTF,.,TRBD2,TRBV27,TRBJ2-6
TGTGCCAGCAGCGGAGACAGGGGTAACTACAATGAGCAGTTCTTC,CASSGDRGNYNEQFF,.,TRBD1,TRBV5-4,TRBJ2-1
TGTGCCAGCACCCATGGACAGGGTGACTATGGCTACACCTTC,CASTHGQGDYGYTF,.,TRBD1,TRBV7-2,TRBJ1-2
TGTGCCAGCAGGGAGGGCCTAGCCCTTGAGACCCAGTACTTC,CASREGLALETQYF,.,.,TRBV2,TRBJ2-5
TGTGCCAGCAGTTCCTGGACGGACGACTATGGCTACACCTTC,CASSSWTDDYGYTF,.,.,TRBV28,TRBJ1-2
TGCGCCAGCAGCTTGGGCCCAGGGCGCCGGAACACTGAAGCTTTCTTT,CASSLGPGRRNTEAFF,few,.,TRBV5-1,TRBJ1-1
TGTGCCAGCAGCCTGAGACTAGCGGATGGCACAGATACGCAGTATTTT,CASSLRLADGTDTQYF,.,TRBD2,TRBV7-9,TRBJ2-3
TGTGCCAGCAGCTACGGACAGGCGAACACTGAAGCTTTCTTT,CASSYGQANTEAFF,.,TRBD1,TRBV5-6,TRBJ1-1
TGTGCCAGCAGCTTATTAGGGGGGACCTACAATGAGCAGTTCTTC,CASSLLGGTYNEQFF,.,.,TRBV11-2,TRBJ2-1
TGCGCCAGCAGCATGGGGACGGCGGATCAGCCCCAGCATTTT,CASSMGTADQPQHF,.,.,TRBV5-1,TRBJ1-5
TGCGCCAGCAGCTTGGTCGAGGGCACAGATACGCAGTATTTT,CASSLVEGTDTQYF,.,.,TRBV5-1,TRBJ2-3
TGTGCCAGCAGTGAATATGGGACACAGAACACTGAAGCTTTCTTT,CASSEYGTQNTEAFF,.,.,TRBV25-1,TRBJ1-1
TGTGCCAGCAGGAGGACACCCCAAGAGACCCAGTACTTC,CASRRTPQETQYF,.,.,TRBV28,TRBJ2-5
TGTGCCAGCAGCACCGGGGACGGCCGGAAAGCTTTCTTT,CASSTGDGRKAFF,.,.,TRBV5-6,TRBJ1-1
TGTGCCAGCAGCGTAGGACACCTGAACACTGAAGCTTTCTTT,CASSVGHLNTEAFF,.,.,TRBV9,TRBJ1-1
TGTGCCAGCAGCCCGACTAGCGGGGGGGCCAACGAGCAGTACTTC,CASSPTSGGANEQYF,.,TRBD2,TRBV7-8,TRBJ2-7
TGTGCCAGCAGCGCTTCTCGAGGGGGAGGCTTGGAGACCCAGTACTTC,CASSASRGGGLETQYF,.,.,TRBV7-2,TRBJ2-5
TGTGCCAGCAGCGTCCCCGGGATTGGTCGGTACTTC,CASSVPGIGRYF,.,.,TRBV7-2,TRBJ2-4
TGTGCCAGCAGCGTAGGGGGACTGGTTCCTTACGAGCAGTACTTC,CASSVGGLVPYEQYF,.,.,TRBV9,TRBJ2-7
TGTGCCAGCAGACCCCCGGAGGGTCGCACCGGGGAGCTGTTTTTT,CASRPPEGRTGELFF,.,.,TRBV7-9,TRBJ2-2
TGTGCCAGTAGTCCACCGGGACAGACTACCTTTAACTATGGCTACACCTTC,CASSPPGQTTFNYGYTF,.,TRBD1,TRBV19,TRBJ1-2
TGCGCCAGCAGCTTGGGGACAGGGGGCACTGAAGCTTTCTTT,CASSLGTGGTEAFF,few,TRBD1,TRBV5-1,TRBJ1-1